One and the same sample provided the 24 T cell receptor beta chains below, sequenced in a study of tumor-infiltrating lymphocytes in primary liver carcinoma (dated by TCRdb to the late 2010s). The run used an Illumina HiSeq 2500. TCRbeta-specific cDNA was reverse-transcribed from about 500 ng total RNA using a constant-region primer and ProtoScript II reverse transcriptase. The TCRbeta libraries were prepared through three rounds of nested multiplex PCR following a slightly modified ARM-PCR procedure. Multiplex TRBV1-TRBV30 forward primers and a Cbeta reverse primer were used in the first two PCR rounds, each of which was run for 10 cycles. TCRdb passed the public sequencing reads through fastp at Q25 and MiXCR, retaining productive beta sequences. Identical CDR3 proteins give one entry, which carries the most common genes and DNA. Here the sample has roughly 45,000 distinct CDR3 sequences; about three quarters occur a single time. Just under 30% of the sample is taken by the ten largest.

Total RNA and DNA were co-extracted without cell sorting from around 20-30 mg of bulk tissue using the AllPrep DNA/RNA mini kit. The source material was liver tumor tissue from sampling region 5. The cell subset or site label, as the study defines it: tumor region T5, tumor centre. Receptor source: a man in his forties with primary liver carcinoma and hepatitis B virus infection.

A word on this clonotype: No conserved phenylalanine or tryptophan is present at the end of the CDR3, so a read error is the likely explanation. In DNA, the CDR3 is TGTGCCAGCAGCCCCCTGTCTAGCGTCATTTCTGATCAGTTCCTC. Encoded protein: CASSPLSSVISDQFL. The rearrangement links TRBV11-3 to TRBJ2-1, with a possible D match to TRBD2 (6 bases). CDR3 length: 15 amino acids. V lost 5 bases, J lost 13 bases, and 24 bases lay in between. CDR1 and CDR2 from the germline V gene are SGHNT and YENEEA.

Remarks on this clonotype: A much bigger clone sits one base away, suggesting this may be a read error. This chain links TRBV5-1 with TRBJ2-5; D call uncertain. Germline assignment: CDR1 SGHRS and CDR2 YFSETQ. The CDR3 runs to 13 residues. Trimming removed 5 bases from V and 5 bases from J, with 13 bases in between. The CDR3 here is CASRKDGHETQYF. The CDR3, as DNA: TGCGCCAGCAGAAAAGACGGCCATGAGACCCAGTACTTC.

With regard to this clonotype: This likely comes from a read error, as the CDR3 has no conserved phenylalanine or tryptophan at its end. J is TRBJ2-3 and V is TRBV6-1; D is possibly TRBD2 (5 bases). The CDR3 has 15 amino acids. Germline loops: CDR1 MNHNS, CDR2 SASEGT. CDR3 in amino acids: CASSEVSGLTDMQYL. Here the CDR3 DNA reads TGTGCCAGCAGTGAAGTAAGCGGCCTCACAGATATGCAGTATCTT.

Concerning this clonotype: An end of the junction differs from the germline gene, which may be a read error. This chain joins TRBV12-3 or TRBV12-4 and TRBJ1-1; tentative D call: TRBD1 (5 bases). The CDR3 is made up of 13 amino acids. Here the CDR3 DNA reads TGTGCCTGCAGCTGGGGCCACAGAGGTGAAGCTTTCTTT. Its translation: CACSWGHRGEAFF.

This clonotype was recorded a few times. The V gene is TRBV25-1, the J gene TRBJ2-2, with no clear D. V was cut by 4 bases and J by 3 bases, with 6 bases left in between. The CDR3 covers 13 residues. CDR1 is MGHDK and CDR2 is SYGVNS in the germline V gene. The CDR3 sequence: CASSGGYTGELFF. The CDR3 bases are TGTGCCAGCAGTGGAGGATACACCGGGGAGCTGTTTTTT.

Points on this clonotype: One end of the junction varies from germline; a read error may be responsible. The chain has TRBV29-1 and TRBJ2-3; TRBD2 matches 9 bases. CDR1 is SQVTM, CDR2 ANQGSEA, per germline. This CDR3 contains 15 residues. CDR3 DNA: TGCAGCGTTGGGCACGCGGGGGGGCACACGGATACGCGGTATTTT. Its translation is CSVGHAGGHTDTRYF.

This chain connects TRBV11-2 to TRBJ2-3; D ambiguous. The CDR3 covers 12 residues. Germline values: CDR1 SGHAT, CDR2 FQNNGV. V gave up 5 bases and J gave up 8 bases, with 11 bases separating them. The CDR3 DNA reads as TGTGCCAGCAGCGCTTGGGTAGCTACGCAGTATTTT. It codes for CASSAWVATQYF.

The genes are TRBV6-5 and TRBJ2-1, with D uncertain. The CDR3 has 13 residues. CDR1 and CDR2 (germline): MNHEY, SVGAGI. V was cut by 2 bases and J by 5 bases, with 7 bases left in between. The CDR3 sequence is CASSYIGDNEQFF. Here the CDR3 DNA reads TGTGCCAGCAGTTACATTGGCGACAATGAGCAGTTCTTC.

To note about this clonotype: A read error may account for a junction end that differs from germline. This chain connects TRBV29-1 to TRBJ2-5; no firm D call. The CDR3 runs 13 residues. CDR1 and CDR2 from the germline V gene are SQVTM and ANQGSEA. In nucleotides, the CDR3 is TGCAGCATTGACGAGATAATCGGAGAGACCCAGTACTTC. It codes for CSIDEIIGETQYF. The full variable domain, in which reference TRBV29-1 and TRBJ2-5 provide the parts outside the CDR3, is SAVISQKPSRDICQRGTSLTIQCQVDSQVTMMFWYRQQPGQSLTLIATANQGSEATYESGFVIDKFPISRPNLTFSTLTVSNMSPEDSSIYLCSIDEIIGETQYFGPGTRLLVL.

On this clonotype: Possible read error: a much larger clone is one base away. The chain couples TRBV7-9 to TRBJ2-1; D unresolved. Germline V gives CDR1 SEHNR, CDR2 FQNEAQ (reference sequence). This CDR3 is built from 13 residues. CDR3 region: CATSSKVSREQFF. DNA for the CDR3: TGTGCCACCAGCTCCAAGGTCAGCAGGGAGCAGTTCTTC. Together with reference TRBV7-9 and TRBJ2-1, the CDR3 gives the full variable domain: DTGVSQNPRHKITKRGQNVTFRCDPISEHNRLYWYRQTLGQGPEFLTYFQNEAQLEKSRLLSDRFSAERPKGSFSTLEIQRTEQGDSAMYLCATSSKVSREQFFGPGTRLTVL.

This sequence joins TRBV11-3 and TRBJ2-1, with 8 bases fitting TRBD1. The J segment lost 6 bases and the V segment lost 5 bases, leaving 9 bases of the junction unmatched. The CDR3 runs to 15 residues. Germline V gene data show CDR1 as SGHNT and CDR2 as YENEEA. CDR3 residues: CASSIGTGRANEQFF. The CDR3 DNA follows: TGTGCCAGCAGCATCGGGACAGGTAGGGCCAATGAGCAGTTCTTC.

The chain is built from TRBV9 and TRBJ2-1, with D tentatively TRBD2 (5 bases). The ends were cut back, 3 bases at V and 1 base at J, with 11 bases in the middle. The CDR3 loop spans 15 amino acids. Germline V gene lookup returns CDR1 SGDLS and CDR2 YYNGEE. CDR3 residues: CASSAPPGSYNEQFF. CDR3 DNA: TGTGCCAGCAGCGCCCCCCCGGGATCCTACAATGAGCAGTTCTTC.

On this clonotype itself: One end of the junction varies from germline; a read error may be responsible. The rearrangement uses TRBV4-1 and TRBJ2-7; D gene ambiguous. The CDR3 extends over 15 amino acids. CDR1 and CDR2 from the germline V gene are MGHRA and YSYEKL. The CDR3 is CASSPGSLTPHEHYF. The DNA for the CDR3 is TGCGCCAGCAGCCCCGGCTCTTTGACCCCCCACGAGCACTACTTC.

In the case of this clonotype: Relative to the germline gene, one junction end is altered; a read error may explain this. The V gene is TRBV6-5, the J gene TRBJ2-1, with a weak D call TRBD2 (6 bases). Germline V CDR1 and CDR2: MNHEY, SVGAGI. CDR3 length equals 17 residues. CDR3 sequence reads: CACSYSRGGGSYNGQFF. The CDR3 bases are TGTGCCTGCAGTTACTCGCGGGGAGGCGGTTCCTACAATGGGCAGTTCTTC.

To note about this clonotype: Lacking the conserved final phenylalanine or tryptophan, this CDR3 likely reflects a read error. The J gene is TRBJ2-5, the V gene TRBV29-1; TRBD2 agrees at 7 bases. J gave up 5 bases and V 4 bases, and 7 bases lay outside the gene matches. Per the germline V gene, CDR1 is SQVTM and CDR2 is ANQGSEA. CDR3 length equals 13 residues. CDR3 residues: CSVGGRVAETQYL. The CDR3 nucleotides are TGCAGCGTTGGTGGGAGGGTTGCTGAGACCCAGTACCTC.

In regard to this clonotype: An end of the junction differs from the germline gene, which may be a read error. This rearrangement joins TRBV6-5 to TRBJ2-2; D possibly uses TRBD1 or TRBD2 (5 bases each). The CDR3 contains 15 residues. Germline V CDR1 and CDR2: MNHEY, SVGAGI. CDR3 sequence: CASSYSNSGAGEPSF. The CDR3 DNA reads TGTGCCAGCAGTTACTCGAATTCCGGGGCCGGGGAGCCGTCGTTT.

In the case of this clonotype: At one end, the junction sequence differs from germline, possibly due to a read error. The chain recombines TRBV11-2 with TRBJ2-7, with TRBD2 as a possible D gene (6 bases). CDR3 length: 15 residues. Looked up from germline, CDR1 is SGHAT and CDR2 is FQNNGV. The CDR3: CASGLGGTLPYGQYF. CDR3 coding DNA: TGTGCCAGCGGCCTCGGCGGGACTCTACCCTACGGGCAGTATTTC.

V is TRBV10-2 and J is TRBJ2-1; 12 bases match TRBD2. Germline loops: CDR1 WSHSY, CDR2 SAAADI. V was pared by 10 bases and J by 5 bases, with 9 bases of the junction left unmatched. The CDR3 loop spans 15 amino acids. The DNA of the CDR3 is TGCGCCAACACTCCTAGACTAGCGGGGGACAATGAGCAGTTCTTC. Its protein is CANTPRLAGDNEQFF.

The sample holds many counts of this clonotype. An end of the junction does not agree with germline; a read error may underlie this. V usage is TRBV12-3 or TRBV12-4 and J usage is TRBJ2-2, with a possible D match to TRBD2 (5 bases). CDR3 length: 14 amino acids. The CDR3 DNA reads TGTGCCAGCAGGCTAACCCAGTTGACCGGGGAACTGTTTTTT. Its translation: CASRLTQLTGELFF.

This clonotype was observed at least ten times. One end of the junction varies from germline; a read error may be responsible. The chain has TRBV29-1 and TRBJ2-2; D is perhaps TRBD2 (6 bases). CDR3 size: 14 residues. From germline, CDR1 is SQVTM and CDR2 ANQGSEA. CDR3 coding DNA: TGCAGCGTTGACTGGGGCGGGAACACCGGGGAGCTGGTTTTT. Protein: CSVDWGGNTGELVF.

Comments on this clonotype: Given the absence of the conserved phenylalanine or tryptophan at the CDR3 end, a read error is likely. The V gene is TRBV12-3 or TRBV12-4, the J gene TRBJ1-5; D call uncertain. Trimming stripped 8 bases from V and 3 bases from J, with 23 bases between. The CDR3 has 17 residues. The CDR3 bases are TGTGCCAGCTGCCTACTGATGGTCGGGATAAACAATCAGCCCCAGCATCTT. Translated: CASCLLMVGINNQPQHL.

The count of this clonotype is one. Compared with germline, one end of the junction differs, possibly owing to a read error. The chain couples TRBV28 to TRBJ2-7, with D hard to call. Germline CDR1 is MDHEN and CDR2 is SYDVKM. This CDR3 has 13 amino acids. Here the CDR3 DNA reads TGTGCCAGCAGTTTAATACTGGCTGACGAGCGGTACTTC. Its protein is CASSLILADERYF.

As concerns this clonotype: The junction departs from germline at one end; a sequencing error may be responsible. This sequence joins TRBV15 and TRBJ2-5; TRBD1 is a possible D gene (6 bases). The germline V gene encodes CDR1 LNHNV and CDR2 YYDKDF (reference sequence). The CDR3 loop spans 13 amino acids. The CDR3 spells CASSSTGRETQYF. The CDR3 bases are TGTGCCAGCAGCAGCACAGGGCGGGAGACCCAGTACTTC. The full variable domain, its missing parts supplied by reference TRBV15 and TRBJ2-5, is DAMVIQNPRYQVTQFGKPVTLSCSQTLNHNVMYWYQQKSSQAPKLLFHYYDKDFNNEADTPDNFQSRRPNTSFCFLDIRSPGLGDTAMYLCASSSTGRETQYFGPGTRLLVL.

Remarks on this clonotype: One end of the junction fails to match germline, which may point to a read error. This rearrangement joins TRBV29-1 to TRBJ2-1; 7 bases map to TRBD2. Germline lookup yields CDR1 SQVTM and CDR2 ANQGSEA. CDR3 size: 14 residues. The CDR3 coding sequence is TGCAGCGTGGCCCTGGGGGGGTACGGCAATGTGCAGTTCTTC. Its translation is CSVALGGYGNVQFF.